Below are 24 T cell receptor beta chains sequenced from a single sample in a study of blood T cell repertoires in COVID-19. Sequenced by immunoSEQ multiplex PCR; TCRdb stores in-frame clones only, minus some. The sample lists some 200,000 clones; roughly 90% were seen once. The sample comprised PBMCs or T cells enriched from blood (not recorded which). The receptors were sampled from a woman aged 18-29 years who had recovered from COVID-19.

This clone was counted only a few times. J is TRBJ1-4 and V is TRBV9; TRBD1 agrees at 11 bases. The J segment lost 7 bases and the V segment lost 4 bases, leaving 6 bases of the junction unmatched. The CDR3 loop spans 15 amino acids. Germline loops: CDR1 SGDLS, CDR2 YYNGEE. The CDR3 DNA follows: TGTGCCAGCAGCCCGGACAGGGGGCGCGGTGAAAAACTGTTTTTT. Protein sequence: CASSPDRGRGEKLFF.

CDR3 DNA sequence: TGTGCCAGCAGCATTAACCCGGGACTGGGGAGCTCCTATAATTCACCCCTCCACTTT. Encoded protein: CASSINPGLGSSYNSPLHF. The V call is TRBV11-2, the J call TRBJ1-6; a possible D gene is TRBD1 (5 bases). Trimming left V 5 bases short and J 0 bases short, with 20 bases between. The CDR3 is made up of 19 amino acids. Germline values: CDR1 SGHAT, CDR2 FQNNGV.

This clone was seen a single time. This chain joins TRBV5-4 and TRBJ2-7; the match to TRBD1 covers 9 bases. In germline, CDR1 is SGHNT, CDR2 YYREEE (reference sequence). V lost 3 bases and J lost 2; bases outside the gene matches: 6. The CDR3 covers 15 residues. Here the CDR3 reads CASSSAGQGPYEQYF. The CDR3 DNA is TGTGCCAGCAGCTCAGCCGGACAGGGGCCCTACGAGCAGTACTTC.

V usage is TRBV15 and J usage is TRBJ1-2, with a possible D match to TRBD1 (5 bases). CDR1 and CDR2 (germline): LNHNV, YYDKDF (reference sequence). This CDR3 spans 15 amino acids. The ends were cut back, 0 bases at V and 1 base at J, with 9 bases in the middle. CDR3 in amino acids: CATSRDGQGNYGYTF. CDR3 coding DNA: TGTGCCACCAGCAGAGATGGCCAGGGTAACTATGGCTACACCTTC.

This chain joins TRBV7-9 and TRBJ2-3, with 8 bases lining up with TRBD1. In germline, CDR1 is SEHNR, CDR2 FQNEAQ (reference sequence). V was pared by 3 bases and J by 0 bases, with 14 bases of the junction left unmatched. The CDR3 extends over 19 amino acids. CDR3 nucleotides: TGTGCCAGCAGCTTGATTCTGACAGGGGCCTTTTCTAGCACAGATACGCAGTATTTT. Protein product: CASSLILTGAFSSTDTQYF.

The V call is TRBV28, the J call TRBJ1-2, with D possibly matching TRBD1 (6 bases). CDR3 size: 12 residues. Germline CDR1 reads MDHEN; CDR2 reads SYDVKM. With 6 bases removed from V and 5 bases from J, the gap between germline ends came to 10 bases. DNA of the CDR3: TGTGCCAGCAGCACAGGGTTATATGGCTACACCTTC. Translated: CASSTGLYGYTF.

J is TRBJ2-7 and V is TRBV2; TRBD2 is a possible D gene (7 bases). The CDR3 contains 16 residues. V was pared by 6 bases and J by 5 bases, with 23 bases between. Per the germline V gene, CDR1 is SNHLY and CDR2 is FYNNEI. The CDR3 DNA reads as TGTGCCAGCAGGTCGGAGGGGGGGACAAGGGTTAACGAGCAGTACTTC. This translates into CASRSEGGTRVNEQYF.

This chain joins TRBV27 and TRBJ1-6; tentatively, D is TRBD1 (6 bases). This CDR3 contains 16 residues. With 1 base removed from V and 3 bases from J, the gap between germline ends came to 10 bases. Germline CDR1 reads MNHEY; CDR2 reads SMNVEV (reference sequence). The CDR3 DNA follows: TGTGCCAGCAGTTTATATCCAGGGGACTATAATTCACCCCTCCACTTT. This gives the protein CASSLYPGDYNSPLHF.

This clone was recorded only once. The V and J genes are TRBV11-2 and TRBJ2-1, with a possible D match to TRBD1 (5 bases). The germline CDR1 and CDR2 sequences are SGHAT and FQNNGV. The V and J ends lost 3 bases and 4 bases respectively, with 7 bases between them. This CDR3 is built from 13 residues. CDR3: CASSLPGYNEQFF. As DNA, the CDR3 is TGTGCCAGCAGCTTGCCAGGGTACAATGAGCAGTTCTTC.

The V gene is TRBV9, the J gene TRBJ2-3, with D uncertain. V gave up 1 base and J gave up 6 bases, with 9 bases separating them. The germline gives CDR1 SGDLS, CDR2 YYNGEE. The CDR3 loop spans 13 amino acids. The CDR3 spells CASSVLAGDTQYF. CDR3 sequence (DNA): TGTGCCAGCAGCGTATTAGCTGGGGATACGCAGTATTTT. The full variable domain, rest sourced from reference TRBV9 and TRBJ2-3, is DSGVTQTPKHLITATGQRVTLRCSPRSGDLSVYWYQQSLDQGLQFLIQYYNGEERAKGNILERFSAQQFPDLHSELNLSSLELGDSALYFCASSVLAGDTQYFGPGTRLTVL.

This chain uses TRBV3-1 (or the pseudogene TRBV3-2) with TRBJ1-1, with a tentative D call TRBD1 (6 bases). This CDR3 comprises 16 residues. V was shortened by 5 bases and J by 2 bases, with 18 bases between the two germline ends. Looked up from germline, CDR1 is LGHDT and CDR2 is YNNKEL (reference sequence). CDR3 nucleotide sequence: TGTGCCAGCAGCTCCCAGGGAGGGGGAATTAACACTGAAGCTTTCTTT. The encoded protein is CASSSQGGGINTEAFF.

This clone has only a few counts. The chain couples TRBV2 to TRBJ1-5; tentative D call: TRBD1 (6 bases). The germline V and J ends were trimmed by 5 bases and 2 bases, with 22 bases remaining between them. The length of the CDR3 is 18 residues. Germline CDR1 is SNHLY and CDR2 is FYNNEI. The CDR3 is CASSQDRIGLEGNQPQHF. The CDR3 coding sequence is TGTGCCAGCAGTCAAGACAGGATAGGCTTGGAAGGCAATCAGCCCCAGCATTTT.

This rearrangement joins TRBV20-1 to TRBJ2-7; D not resolved. V gave up 3 bases and J gave up 3 bases, with 6 bases separating them. This CDR3 region has 11 residues. Germline V gene data show CDR1 as DFQATT and CDR2 as SNEGSKA (reference sequence). DNA for the CDR3: TGCAGTGCTAGCCCCAACTACGAGCAGTACTTC. It is translated as CSASPNYEQYF.

V usage is TRBV6-5 and J usage is TRBJ1-6; perhaps TRBD1 as D (5 bases). Germline V gene lookup returns CDR1 MNHEY and CDR2 SVGAGI. V lost 6 bases and J lost 8, with 14 bases in between. The CDR3 totals 14 residues. In DNA, the CDR3 is TGTGCCAGCAGCCGGGCAGGGAGGGATTCACCCCTCCACTTT. It specifies CASSRAGRDSPLHF.

The V gene is TRBV6-1, the J gene TRBJ1-1; 9 bases agree with TRBD1. CDR3 length equals 18 residues. Germline V gene sequence: CDR1 MNHNS, CDR2 SASEGT. After removal of 0 bases from V and 3 bases from J, the junction contained 11 bases not matched to a gene. CDR3: CASSEARDRARGDTEAFF. The CDR3 DNA reads TGTGCCAGCAGTGAAGCGAGGGACAGGGCAAGGGGTGACACTGAAGCTTTCTTT.

This clone has a single count. V usage is TRBV6-4 and J usage is TRBJ2-2; 10 positions agree with TRBD2. Per the germline V gene, CDR1 is MRHNA and CDR2 is SNTAGT. The J segment lost 1 base and the V segment lost 5 bases, leaving 1 base of the junction unmatched. The CDR3 covers 15 residues. The CDR3 coding sequence is TGTGCCAGCAGTTCTAGCGGGGGGAACACCGGGGAGCTGTTTTTT. Protein sequence: CASSSSGGNTGELFF.

The gene calls are TRBV7-2 and TRBJ2-7, with a tentative D call TRBD2 (6 bases). Germline lookup yields CDR1 SGHTA and CDR2 FQGNSA. V was cut by 5 bases and J by 5 bases, with 16 bases left in between. The CDR3 is 14 residues long. CDR3 nucleotide sequence: TGTGCCAGCAGCCCGCGACTAGTGACCGACGAGCAGTACTTC. This translates into CASSPRLVTDEQYF. The complete variable domain, with remaining parts taken from reference TRBV7-2 and TRBJ2-7, reads GAGVSQSPSNKVTEKGKDVELRCDPISGHTALYWYRQSLGQGLEFLIYFQGNSAPDKSGLPSDRFSAERTGGSVSTLTIQRTQQEDSAVYLCASSPRLVTDEQYFGPGTRLTVT.

The chain links TRBV27 to TRBJ1-1, with D possibly TRBD1 on 5 matching bases. From germline, CDR1 is MNHEY and CDR2 SMNVEV (reference sequence). CDR3 length equals 14 residues. Trimming stripped 5 bases from V and 1 base from J, with 11 bases between. The CDR3 nucleotides are TGTGCCAGCAGTGCCATCGGGGGGAACACTGAAGCTTTCTTT. Its translation is CASSAIGGNTEAFF.

This clone was seen only once. The chain couples TRBV3-1 (or the pseudogene TRBV3-2) to TRBJ1-2; possible D gene TRBD1, 6 bases. V lost 4 bases to trimming and J lost 4 bases, with 19 bases between them. Germline-derived CDR1 and CDR2 are LGHDT and YNNKEL (reference sequence). This CDR3 comprises 16 residues. CDR3 amino acids: CASSRASRGTAYGYTF. The CDR3 DNA reads as TGTGCCAGCAGCCGAGCCAGTAGGGGGACCGCCTATGGCTACACCTTC.

V usage is TRBV11-1 and J usage is TRBJ2-1; D is perhaps TRBD2 (5 bases). V was shortened by 1 base and J by 7 bases, with 11 bases between the two germline ends. Per germline, CDR1 SGHAT and CDR2 FQDESV (reference sequence). This CDR3 comprises 14 residues. The CDR3 nucleotides are TGTGCCAGCAGCTTAGGCCAACTAGGGAATGAGCAGTTCTTC. Amino acids: CASSLGQLGNEQFF.

The V gene is TRBV10-3, the J gene TRBJ1-1; TRBD1 aligns across 8 bases. The V and J ends lost 8 bases and 1 base, in that order; junction bases with no gene match: 6. Looked up from germline, CDR1 is ENHRY and CDR2 is SYGVKD. The CDR3 has 14 amino acids. The CDR3 spells CAIRPGTGNTEAFF. In nucleotides, the CDR3 is TGTGCCATCCGTCCCGGGACAGGGAACACTGAAGCTTTCTTT.

The genes are TRBV2 and TRBJ1-4; D gene ambiguous. Germline CDR1 and CDR2: SNHLY and FYNNEI. Trimming left V 3 bases short and J 3 bases short, with 5 bases between. This CDR3 comprises 13 residues. Here the CDR3 reads CASSDTANEKLFF. DNA of the CDR3: TGTGCCAGCAGTGACACAGCTAATGAAAAACTGTTTTTT. Full variable domain (remainder filled in from reference TRBV2 and TRBJ1-4): EPEVTQTPSHQVTQMGQEVILRCVPISNHLYFYWYRQILGQKVEFLVSFYNNEISEKSEIFDDQFSVERPDGSNFTLKIRSTKLEDSAMYFCASSDTANEKLFFGSGTQLSVL.

This sequence joins TRBV3-1 (or the pseudogene TRBV3-2) and TRBJ2-7; 8 nucleotides line up with TRBD1. The germline gives CDR1 LGHDT, CDR2 YNNKEL (reference sequence). The V segment lost 3 bases and the J segment 5 bases; nucleotides outside the gene matches: 9. The CDR3 spans 15 residues. The CDR3 spells CASSQEDRVIDEQYF. In DNA, the CDR3 is TGTGCCAGCAGCCAGGAGGACAGGGTGATCGACGAGCAGTACTTC.

The genes are TRBV15 and TRBJ1-4; D is possibly TRBD1 (6 bases). Between the trimmed V and J ends, which lost 0 bases and 8 bases, there was a span of 16 bases. The CDR3 totals 16 residues. CDR1 is LNHNV and CDR2 is YYDKDF in the germline V gene (reference sequence). CDR3 sequence (DNA): TGTGCCACCAGCAGAGATCAAGGGGGGGTAAACGAAAAACTGTTTTTT. Translating gives CATSRDQGGVNEKLFF.